The 9 T cell receptor beta chains listed next were all sequenced from one sample in a study of shared clonotypes between healthy human individuals. TCRdb's table, derived via immunoSEQ multiplex PCR, lists solely in-frame clones and lacks some. The sample holds roughly 2 million clones, 90% to 97% seen once. Sequenced: naive CD4+ T cells sorted from blood. The subset was: CD45RA+ positively selected. Receptor source: a young man in good health.

The CDR3, as DNA: TGTGCCAGCACCGCTACAGGAGTCCAAGAGACCCAGTACTTC. Amino acids: CASTATGVQETQYF. This chain connects TRBV5-6 to TRBJ2-5; TRBD1 might be the D (5 bases). V lost 6 bases, J lost 1 base, and 13 bases lay in between. Germline lookup yields CDR1 SGHDT and CDR2 YYEEEE. The CDR3 has 14 residues.

This chain joins TRBV5-3 and TRBJ2-5; TRBD2 matches at 14 bases. TRBV5-3 is designated an ORF whose function remains uncertain. This CDR3 contains 19 residues. The ends lost 2 bases at V and 0 bases at J; junction bases unmatched: 9. The CDR3 protein is CARSFGLAGGLVYQETQYF. CDR3 in DNA: TGTGCCAGAAGCTTCGGACTAGCGGGAGGCCTAGTGTACCAAGAGACCCAGTACTTC.

The V gene is TRBV30, the J gene TRBJ2-2; D possibly matches TRBD1 or TRBD2 (5 bases each). V gave up 4 bases and J gave up 1 base, with 7 bases separating them. Germline V gene data show CDR1 as GTSNPN and CDR2 as SVGIG (reference sequence). The CDR3 is 13 residues long. CDR3 sequence: CAWTGRNTGELFF. As DNA, the CDR3 is TGTGCCTGGACAGGGAGGAACACCGGGGAGCTGTTTTTT.

This chain joins TRBV2 and TRBJ1-4, with 9 bases identical to TRBD1. Losses at the gene ends were 6 bases for V and 8 bases for J; bases not matched to a gene: 7. This CDR3 spans 14 amino acids. The germline V gene encodes CDR1 SNHLY and CDR2 FYNNEI. The CDR3 is CASRAGTGSEKLFF. The CDR3 region has the DNA TGTGCCAGCAGGGCCGGGACAGGGTCCGAAAAACTGTTTTTT.

The V call is TRBV6-5, the J call TRBJ1-4; 9 nucleotides match TRBD1. V was pared by 7 bases and J by 6 bases, with 9 bases of the junction left unmatched. CDR3 length: 15 residues. CDR1 and CDR2 from the germline V gene are MNHEY and SVGAGI. Here the CDR3 reads CASTSLGQGYEKLFF. CDR3 sequence (DNA): TGTGCCAGCACCTCCTTGGGACAGGGTTATGAAAAACTGTTTTTT.

CDR3 loop: CASSALGGFSTDTQYF. The DNA of the CDR3 is TGTGCCAGCAGCGCCCTCGGGGGGTTTAGCACAGATACGCAGTATTTT. The rearrangement joins TRBV9 to TRBJ2-3; 7 bases line up with TRBD2. Trimming took 3 bases from V and 0 from J; bases not matched to a gene: 7. Per the germline V gene, CDR1 is SGDLS and CDR2 is YYNGEE. The CDR3 spans 16 residues. The whole variable domain, filled in from reference TRBV9 and TRBJ2-3, reads DSGVTQTPKHLITATGQRVTLRCSPRSGDLSVYWYQQSLDQGLQFLIQYYNGEERAKGNILERFSAQQFPDLHSELNLSSLELGDSALYFCASSALGGFSTDTQYFGPGTRLTVL.

Concerning this clone itself: At the DNA level, this CDR3 is encoded by other sequences in the same sample as well. J is TRBJ2-3 and V is TRBV2; D gene uncertain. Germline V CDR1 and CDR2: SNHLY, FYNNEI. V lost 3 bases and J 4 bases, leaving 5 bases between the germline ends. The CDR3 has 12 amino acids. CDR3 coding DNA: TGTGCCAGCAGTGACAGATCAGATACGCAGTATTTT. It codes for CASSDRSDTQYF.

The chain uses TRBV5-1 and TRBJ2-1; D possibly corresponds to TRBD2 (5 bases). V lost 2 bases and J lost 1, with 16 bases in between. This CDR3 has 17 residues. Germline-derived CDR1 and CDR2 are SGHRS and YFSETQ. Written as DNA, the CDR3 is TGCGCCAGCAGCTTAAAAACGAAAGCGGTTTCCTACAATGAGCAGTTCTTC. This encodes CASSLKTKAVSYNEQFF.

V is TRBV5-1 and J is TRBJ2-7, with 7 bases aligning to TRBD1. The J segment lost 2 bases and the V segment lost 4 bases, leaving 9 bases of the junction unmatched. This CDR3 comprises 15 residues. Germline V CDR1 and CDR2: SGHRS, YFSETQ. As DNA, the CDR3 is TGCGCCAGCAGCATAACCGGGACAGTGCCCTACGAGCAGTACTTC. This codes for CASSITGTVPYEQYF.